This entry lists 8 T cell receptor beta chains sequenced from one sample in a study of cytomegalovirus exposure and HLA in healthy donors. Produced via immunoSEQ multiplex PCR; TCRdb's table is partial and in-frame only. This sample has around 150,000 clones, with approximately 90% found just once. The sample consisted of PBMCs. The origin of the receptors is a man aged 18 to 35 in good health and CMV-seronegative.

V is TRBV11-3 and J is TRBJ2-2, with 7 bases fitting TRBD2. The V segment lost 5 bases and the J segment 7 bases; nucleotides outside the gene matches: 13. Per germline, CDR1 SGHNT and CDR2 YENEEA. The CDR3 is 16 amino acids. The DNA for the CDR3 is TGTGCCAGCAGCCCCACTCGCCCGGGAGGAGTCGGGGAGCTGTTTTTT. It is translated as CASSPTRPGGVGELFF.

The CDR3 protein is CASTVGQPYEQYF. CDR3 coding DNA: TGTGCCAGCACCGTGGGACAACCCTACGAGCAGTACTTC. The chain couples TRBV11-2 to TRBJ2-7, with D perhaps matching TRBD1 (6 bases). The CDR3 contains 13 residues. Trimming removed 7 bases from V and 2 bases from J, with 12 bases in between. From germline, CDR1 is SGHAT and CDR2 FQNNGV. Together with reference TRBV11-2 and TRBJ2-7, the CDR3 gives the full variable domain: EAGVAQSPRYKIIEKRQSVAFWCNPISGHATLYWYQQILGQGPKLLIQFQNNGVVDDSQLPKDRFSAERLKGVDSTLKIQPAKLEDSAVYLCASTVGQPYEQYFGPGTRLTVT.

V is TRBV9 and J is TRBJ1-1; D not resolved. CDR1 is SGDLS, CDR2 YYNGEE, per germline. This CDR3 region has 12 residues. Deletions cut 0 bases from V and 4 bases from J, with 4 bases between. The CDR3 sequence is CASSVAVTEAFF. The CDR3 region has the DNA TGTGCCAGCAGCGTAGCTGTCACTGAAGCTTTCTTT.

This CDR3 is CASSAIPGSSYNEQFF. The CDR3 nucleotides read TGCGCCAGCAGCGCTATCCCCGGGAGCAGCTACAATGAGCAGTTCTTC. V usage is TRBV5-1 and J usage is TRBJ2-1; D is perhaps TRBD2 (6 bases). There are 16 residues in the CDR3. V dropped 4 bases and J dropped 3 bases, with 17 bases sitting between them. Germline CDR1 is SGHRS and CDR2 is YFSETQ. The complete variable domain, with remaining parts taken from reference TRBV5-1 and TRBJ2-1, reads KAGVTQTPRYLIKTRGQQVTLSCSPISGHRSVSWYQQTPGQGLQFLFEYFSETQRNKGNFPGRFSGRQFSNSRSEMNVSTLELGDSALYLCASSAIPGSSYNEQFFGPGTRLTVL.

V usage is TRBV28 and J usage is TRBJ1-5, with TRBD1 matching 8 bases. The CDR3 runs 17 residues. Germline V gene lookup returns CDR1 MDHEN and CDR2 SYDVKM. V was pared by 0 bases and J by 4 bases, with 8 bases of the junction left unmatched. CDR3 region: CASSLWTLGQENQPQHF. The CDR3 bases are TGTGCCAGCAGTTTATGGACTCTGGGACAGGAGAATCAGCCCCAGCATTTT.

The chain links TRBV29-1 to TRBJ2-7; a possible D gene is TRBD2 (7 bases). Germline V CDR1 and CDR2: SQVTM, ANQGSEA. V lost 1 base to trimming and J lost 5 bases, with 9 bases between them. The CDR3 runs 12 residues. This chain's CDR3 is CSVEGGGHEQYF. CDR3 nucleotides: TGCAGCGTTGAAGGGGGGGGCCACGAGCAGTACTTC.

This chain uses TRBV5-6 with TRBJ2-7; tentative D call: TRBD2 (5 bases). The CDR3 is 12 residues long. The V end lost 6 bases, the J end lost 10 bases, and 17 bases lay between the germline ends. Germline values: CDR1 SGHDT, CDR2 YYEEEE. This chain's CDR3 is CASTSPSGFQYF. CDR3 sequence (DNA): TGTGCCAGCACCTCCCCAAGCGGATTCCAGTACTTC.

The chain couples TRBV7-2 to TRBJ1-1; 10 nucleotides agree with TRBD1. This CDR3 comprises 15 residues. Germline values: CDR1 SGHTA, CDR2 FQGNSA. V gave up 4 bases and J gave up 7 bases; unmatched junction bases: 9. The CDR3 region has the DNA TGTGCCAGCAGCTCGTTAGGGACAGGGGTTGGTGAAGCTTTCTTT. This sequence encodes CASSSLGTGVGEAFF. Together with reference TRBV7-2 and TRBJ1-1, the CDR3 gives the full variable domain: GAGVSQSPSNKVTEKGKDVELRCDPISGHTALYWYRQSLGQGLEFLIYFQGNSAPDKSGLPSDRFSAERTGGSVSTLTIQRTQQEDSAVYLCASSSLGTGVGEAFFGQGTRLTVV.